This TCR beta chain was observed in a study of T cells in Graves' hyperthyroidism and ophthalmopathy. Amplification targeted TCR beta CDR3 regions from RNA transcripts. A first-round RT-PCR of the TCR CDR3 used the HTBI primer set. From the multiplex PCR reads, TCRdb called clonotypes with MiXCR, one entry per CDR3 protein. The repertoire includes a few hundred thousand distinct CDR3 sequences, about a sixth of them detected once, and roughly a sixth sits in the top ten. This clonotype was seen at least ten times. Germline trimming cut 6 bases from V and 1 base from J; bases unmatched to any gene: 5. The germline V gene encodes CDR1 MDHEN and CDR2 SYDVKM. This CDR3 comprises 14 residues.

This TCR came from a woman aged 40 to 50 with Graves' ophthalmopathy. Sample: blood. The chain recombines TRBV28 with TRBJ2-7; TRBD1 matches 8 bases. The CDR3 bases are TGTGCCAGCAGGATCGGGACAGGATCCTACGAGCAGTACTTC. Translated, it gives CASRIGTGSYEQYF.